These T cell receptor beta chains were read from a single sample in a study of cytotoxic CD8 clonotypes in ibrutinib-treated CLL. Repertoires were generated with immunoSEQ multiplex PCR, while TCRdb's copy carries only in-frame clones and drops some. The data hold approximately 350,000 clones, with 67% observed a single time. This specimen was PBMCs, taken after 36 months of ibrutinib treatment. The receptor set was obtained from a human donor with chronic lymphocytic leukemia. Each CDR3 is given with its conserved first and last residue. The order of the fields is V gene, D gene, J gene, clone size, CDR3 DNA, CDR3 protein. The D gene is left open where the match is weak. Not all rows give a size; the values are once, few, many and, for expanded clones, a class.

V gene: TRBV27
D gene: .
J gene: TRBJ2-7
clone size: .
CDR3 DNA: TGTGCCAGCAGTTTGGGGCCCTGGGGCTACGAGCAGTACTTC
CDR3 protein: CASSLGPWGYEQYF

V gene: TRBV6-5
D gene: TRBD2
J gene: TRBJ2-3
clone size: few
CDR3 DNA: TGTGCCAGCAGTAACAGCGGGATGCGCACAGATACGCAGTATTTT
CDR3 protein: CASSNSGMRTDTQYF

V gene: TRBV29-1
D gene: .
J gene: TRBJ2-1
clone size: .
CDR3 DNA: TGCAGCGTCGAGAGGTGGGGGCGGAGCAATGAGCAGTTCTTC
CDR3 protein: CSVERWGRSNEQFF

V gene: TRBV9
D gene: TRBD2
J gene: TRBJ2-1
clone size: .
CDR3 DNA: TGTGCCAGCAGCGTAGGTAGCGGGAGGGCCAACGAGCAGTTCTTC
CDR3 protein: CASSVGSGRANEQFF

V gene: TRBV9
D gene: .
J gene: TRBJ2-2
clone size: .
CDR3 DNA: TGTGCCAGCAGCAAGAGCCGTACCGGGGAGCTGTTTTTT
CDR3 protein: CASSKSRTGELFF

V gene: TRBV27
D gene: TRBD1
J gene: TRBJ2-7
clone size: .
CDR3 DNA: TGTGCCAGCAGTCTCCAGACAGGGACCTACGAGCAGTACTTC
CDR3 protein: CASSLQTGTYEQYF

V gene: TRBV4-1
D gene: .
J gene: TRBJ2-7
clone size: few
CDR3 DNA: TGCGCCAGCAGCCAAGAGAGGCTGGGAACCTACGAGCAGTACTTC
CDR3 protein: CASSQERLGTYEQYF

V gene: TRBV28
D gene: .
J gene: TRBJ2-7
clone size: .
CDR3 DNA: TGTGCCAGCAGTTACTCGAGGGTCTCCTACGAGCAGTACTTC
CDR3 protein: CASSYSRVSYEQYF

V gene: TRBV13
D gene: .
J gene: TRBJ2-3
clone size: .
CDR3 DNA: TGTGCCAGCAGCTTTTCGGGCCTCACAGATACGCAGTATTTT
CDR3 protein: CASSFSGLTDTQYF

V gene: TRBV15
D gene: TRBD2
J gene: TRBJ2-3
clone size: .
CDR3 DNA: TGTGCCACCAGCACACCCCCTAGCGGGGGAAGAAAGTTTAGCACAGATACGCAGTATTTT
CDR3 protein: CATSTPPSGGRKFSTDTQYF

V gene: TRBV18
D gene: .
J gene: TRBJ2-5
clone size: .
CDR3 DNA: TGTGCCACTCAACCACCCCACGGCGAGACCCAGTACTTC
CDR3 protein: CATQPPHGETQYF

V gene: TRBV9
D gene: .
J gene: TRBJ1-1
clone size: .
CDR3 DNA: .
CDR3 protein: CASSVAGGATPMNTETFF

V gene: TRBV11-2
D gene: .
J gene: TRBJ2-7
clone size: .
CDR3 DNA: TGTGCCAGCAGCTTAGCGGGAGTAGGGGTGGTCGAGCAGTACTTC
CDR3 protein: CASSLAGVGVVEQYF

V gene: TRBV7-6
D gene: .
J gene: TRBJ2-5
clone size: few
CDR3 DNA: TGTGCCAGCAGCTTAGCGTATCAAGAGACCCAGTACTTC
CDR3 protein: CASSLAYQETQYF

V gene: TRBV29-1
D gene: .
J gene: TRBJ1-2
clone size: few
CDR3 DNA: TGCAGCGTTGACAGGCAGAACTATGGCTACACCTTC
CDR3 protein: CSVDRQNYGYTF

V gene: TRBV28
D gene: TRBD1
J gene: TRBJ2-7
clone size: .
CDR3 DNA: TGTGCCAGCAGTTTACGGGACAGGCCCTACGAGCAGTACTTC
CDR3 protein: CASSLRDRPYEQYF

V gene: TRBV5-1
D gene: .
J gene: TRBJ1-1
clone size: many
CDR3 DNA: TGCGCCAGCAGCTTGGGACGGAACACTGAAGCTTTCTTT
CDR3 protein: CASSLGRNTEAFF

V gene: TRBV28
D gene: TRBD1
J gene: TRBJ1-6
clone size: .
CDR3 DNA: TGTGCCAGCAGTGCAACCGGGACAGTTAATTCACCCCTCCACTTT
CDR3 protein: CASSATGTVNSPLHF

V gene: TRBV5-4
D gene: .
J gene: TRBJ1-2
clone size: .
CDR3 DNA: TGTGCCAGCAGCTTGAGGCCTGAGGCTGGCTACACCTTC
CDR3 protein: CASSLRPEAGYTF

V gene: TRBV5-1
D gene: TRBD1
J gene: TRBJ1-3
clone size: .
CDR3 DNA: TGCGCCAGCAGCTTGGGGACAGGGTCCATCTCTGGAAACACCATATATTTT
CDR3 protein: CASSLGTGSISGNTIYF